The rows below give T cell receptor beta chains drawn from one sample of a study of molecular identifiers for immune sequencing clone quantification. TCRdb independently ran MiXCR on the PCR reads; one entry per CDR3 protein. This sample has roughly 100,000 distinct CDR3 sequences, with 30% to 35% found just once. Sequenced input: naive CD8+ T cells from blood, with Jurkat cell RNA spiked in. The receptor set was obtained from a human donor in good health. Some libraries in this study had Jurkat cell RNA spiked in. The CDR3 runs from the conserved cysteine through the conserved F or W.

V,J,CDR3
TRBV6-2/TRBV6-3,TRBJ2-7,CSSTDLGPTYEQYF
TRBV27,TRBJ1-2,CASGGRGAQGYTF
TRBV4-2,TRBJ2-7,CASSQEPDRAYEQYF
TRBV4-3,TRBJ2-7,CASSPLLAPSPYEQYF
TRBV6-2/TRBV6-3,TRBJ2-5,CASSYTGQGGAQYF
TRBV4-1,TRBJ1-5,CASSQDQGDQPQHF
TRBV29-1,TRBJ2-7,CSGASGPYEQYF
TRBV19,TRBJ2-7,CATGPGSGYEQYF
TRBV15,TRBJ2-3,CATSRGESTDTQYF
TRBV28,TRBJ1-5,CASRPWGISNQPQHF
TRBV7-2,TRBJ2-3,CASTAGPLATTDTQYF
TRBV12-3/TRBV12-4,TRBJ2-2,CASSFVVRAGELFF
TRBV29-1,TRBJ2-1,CSVEWGNNEQFF
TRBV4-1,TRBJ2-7,CASSQELGYEQYF
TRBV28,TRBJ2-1,CASSLPSNEQFF
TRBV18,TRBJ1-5,CASSQESIGDQPQHF
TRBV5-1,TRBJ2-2,CASSPWDGNTGELFF
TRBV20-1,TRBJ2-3,CSARPLAGGPLDTQYF
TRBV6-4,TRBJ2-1,CASSLLAGYSEQFF
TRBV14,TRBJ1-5,CASRGQLGTDPQHF
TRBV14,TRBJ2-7,CASSWTGGPYEQYF
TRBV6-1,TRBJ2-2,CASPRPVEELFF
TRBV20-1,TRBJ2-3,CSARDRQVVYTQFF
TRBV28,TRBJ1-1,CASSLTGAADEAFF
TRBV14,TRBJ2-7,CASSPSRDRAYEQYF
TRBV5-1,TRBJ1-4,CASSLSVGINEKLFF
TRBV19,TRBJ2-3,CASSILLNTDTQYF
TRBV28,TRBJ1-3,CASSLRGSSGNTIYF
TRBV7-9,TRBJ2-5,CASSPQGYHETQYF
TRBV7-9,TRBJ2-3,CASSLAATDTQYF
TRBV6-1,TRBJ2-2,CASSDPPAPSAPGELFF
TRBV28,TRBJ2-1,CASSLSPAGGSEQFF
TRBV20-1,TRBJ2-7,CSAQEPERDNEQYF
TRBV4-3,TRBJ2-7,CASSHLGQGNEQDF
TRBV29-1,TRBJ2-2,CSAGGMGTGELFF
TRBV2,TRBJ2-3,CASPDTQYF
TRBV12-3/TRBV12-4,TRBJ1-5,CASSLVAGTDQPQHF
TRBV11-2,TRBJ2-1,CASSSSNGGSAEQFF
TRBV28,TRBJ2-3,CASTITGGPPTDTQYF
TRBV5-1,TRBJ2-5,CASSLWPTGQETQYF
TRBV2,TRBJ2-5,CASSSRQKETQHF
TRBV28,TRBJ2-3,CASSADLMVTDTQYF
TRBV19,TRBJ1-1,CASSKQGRGNTEAFF
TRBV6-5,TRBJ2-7,CAIGHPEEEQYF
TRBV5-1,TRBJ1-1,CASSLKQGTGKLDTEAFF
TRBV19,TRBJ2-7,CASSTYDSPYEQYF
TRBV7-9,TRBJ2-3,CAGSLVGNEADTQYF
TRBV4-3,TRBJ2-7,CASSPAGTYEQYF
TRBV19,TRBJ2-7,CASSMGGASYEQYF
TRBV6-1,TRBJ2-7,CASSEGYDVSYEQYF
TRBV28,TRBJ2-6,CASRDFSGANVLTF
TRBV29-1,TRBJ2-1,CSVEQGNGEQFF
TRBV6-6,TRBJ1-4,CATETGVATNEKLFF
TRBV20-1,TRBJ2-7,CSARGVGTGLTYEQYF
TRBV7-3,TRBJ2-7,CASSLTSGRQKYF